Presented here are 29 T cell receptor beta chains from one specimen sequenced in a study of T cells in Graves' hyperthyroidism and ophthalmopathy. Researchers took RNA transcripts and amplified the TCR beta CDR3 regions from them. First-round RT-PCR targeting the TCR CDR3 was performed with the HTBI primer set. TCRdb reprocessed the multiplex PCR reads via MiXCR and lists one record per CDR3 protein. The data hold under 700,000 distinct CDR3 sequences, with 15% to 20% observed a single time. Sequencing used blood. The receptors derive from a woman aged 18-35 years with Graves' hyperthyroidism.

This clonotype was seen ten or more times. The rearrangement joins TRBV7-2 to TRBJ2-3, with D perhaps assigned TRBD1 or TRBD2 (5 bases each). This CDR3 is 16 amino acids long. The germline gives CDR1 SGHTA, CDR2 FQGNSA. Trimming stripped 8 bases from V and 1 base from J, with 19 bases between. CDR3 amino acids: CASRSIGTLGTDTQYF. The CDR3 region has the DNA TGTGCCAGCCGCTCGATCGGGACGCTCGGCACAGATACGCAGTATTTT.

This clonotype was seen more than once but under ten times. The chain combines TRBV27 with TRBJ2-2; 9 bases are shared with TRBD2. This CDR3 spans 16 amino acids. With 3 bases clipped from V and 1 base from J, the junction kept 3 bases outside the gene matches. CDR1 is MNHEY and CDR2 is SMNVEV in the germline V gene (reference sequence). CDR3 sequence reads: CASSLYSGRNTGELFF. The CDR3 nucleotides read TGTGCCAGCAGTTTGTATAGCGGGAGGAACACCGGGGAGCTGTTTTTT.

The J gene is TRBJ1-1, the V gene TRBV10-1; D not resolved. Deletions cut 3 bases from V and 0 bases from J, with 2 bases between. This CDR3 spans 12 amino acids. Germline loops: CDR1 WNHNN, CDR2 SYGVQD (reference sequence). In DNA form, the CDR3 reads TGCGCCAGCAGTGATCTGAACACTGAAGCTTTCTTT. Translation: CASSDLNTEAFF.

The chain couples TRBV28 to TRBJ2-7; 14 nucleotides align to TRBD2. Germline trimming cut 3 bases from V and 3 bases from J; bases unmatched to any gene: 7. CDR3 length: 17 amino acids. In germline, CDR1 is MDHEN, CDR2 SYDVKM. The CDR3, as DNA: TGTGCCAGCAGTTTCCCCCGTGGGACTAGCGGGAGCTACGAGCAGTACTTC. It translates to CASSFPRGTSGSYEQYF.

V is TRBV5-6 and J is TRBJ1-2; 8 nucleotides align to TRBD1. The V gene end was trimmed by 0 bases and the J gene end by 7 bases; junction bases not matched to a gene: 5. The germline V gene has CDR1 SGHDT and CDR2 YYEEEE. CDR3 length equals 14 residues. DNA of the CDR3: TGTGCCAGCAGCTTGGTGGACAGGGCCACTGGCTACACCTTC. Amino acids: CASSLVDRATGYTF.

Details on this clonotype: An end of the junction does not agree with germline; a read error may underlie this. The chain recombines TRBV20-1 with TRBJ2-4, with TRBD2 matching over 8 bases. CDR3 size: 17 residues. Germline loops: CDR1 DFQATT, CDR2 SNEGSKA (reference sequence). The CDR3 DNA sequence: TGCAGTGCTCCCCAGTTCGGGAGGGAATCCCCCAAAGACATTCAGTACTTC. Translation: CSAPQFGRESPKDIQYF.

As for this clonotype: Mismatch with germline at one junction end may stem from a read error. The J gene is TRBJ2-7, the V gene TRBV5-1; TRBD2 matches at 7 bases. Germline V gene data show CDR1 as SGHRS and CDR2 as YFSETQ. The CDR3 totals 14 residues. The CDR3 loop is CAGSAISLAAEQYF. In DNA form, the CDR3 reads TGCGCCGGCAGCGCGATCTCCCTAGCGGCCGAGCAGTACTTC.

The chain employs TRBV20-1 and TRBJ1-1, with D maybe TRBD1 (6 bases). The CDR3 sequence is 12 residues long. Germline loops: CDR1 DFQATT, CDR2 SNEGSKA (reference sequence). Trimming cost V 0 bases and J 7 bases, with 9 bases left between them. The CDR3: CSAREADSEAFF. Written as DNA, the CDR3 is TGCAGTGCTAGAGAAGCGGACAGTGAAGCTTTCTTT.

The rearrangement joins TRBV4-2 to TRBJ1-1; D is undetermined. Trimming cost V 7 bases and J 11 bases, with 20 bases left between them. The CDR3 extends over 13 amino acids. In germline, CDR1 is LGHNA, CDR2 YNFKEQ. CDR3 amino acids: CASIPSRTGLAFF. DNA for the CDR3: TGTGCCAGCATTCCAAGTAGGACCGGGTTGGCTTTCTTT.

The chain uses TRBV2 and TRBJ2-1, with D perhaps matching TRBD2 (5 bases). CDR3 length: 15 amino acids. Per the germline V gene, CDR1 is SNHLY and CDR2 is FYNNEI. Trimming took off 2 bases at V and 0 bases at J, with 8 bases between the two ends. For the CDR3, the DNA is TGTGCCAGCAGTGAAAACGGAGGCTCCTACAATGAGCAGTTCTTC. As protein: CASSENGGSYNEQFF.

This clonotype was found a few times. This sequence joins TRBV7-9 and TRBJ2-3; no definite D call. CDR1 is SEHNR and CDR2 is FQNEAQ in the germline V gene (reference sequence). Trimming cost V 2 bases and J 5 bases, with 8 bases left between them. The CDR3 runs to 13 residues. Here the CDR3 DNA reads TGTGCCAGCAGCTTAATCAATGAAGATACGCAGTATTTT. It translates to CASSLINEDTQYF.

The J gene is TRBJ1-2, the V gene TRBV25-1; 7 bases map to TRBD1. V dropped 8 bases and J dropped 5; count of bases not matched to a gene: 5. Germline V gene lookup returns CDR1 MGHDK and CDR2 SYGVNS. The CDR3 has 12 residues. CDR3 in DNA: TGTGCCAGCCGGCCGACAGGGTATGGCTACACCTTC. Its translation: CASRPTGYGYTF.

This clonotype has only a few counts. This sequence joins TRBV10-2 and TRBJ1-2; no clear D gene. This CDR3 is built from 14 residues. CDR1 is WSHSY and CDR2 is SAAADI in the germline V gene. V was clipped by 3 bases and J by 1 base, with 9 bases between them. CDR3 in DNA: TGCGCCAGCAGTGAAGGGCAGTTTAACTATGGCTACACCTTC. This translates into CASSEGQFNYGYTF.

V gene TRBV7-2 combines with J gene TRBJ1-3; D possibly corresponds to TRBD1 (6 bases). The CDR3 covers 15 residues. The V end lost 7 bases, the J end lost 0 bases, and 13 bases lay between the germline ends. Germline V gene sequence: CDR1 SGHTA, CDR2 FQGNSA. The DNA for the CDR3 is TGTGCCAGCAAAGGGGGGGACGGCTCTGGAAACACCATATATTTT. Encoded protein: CASKGGDGSGNTIYF.

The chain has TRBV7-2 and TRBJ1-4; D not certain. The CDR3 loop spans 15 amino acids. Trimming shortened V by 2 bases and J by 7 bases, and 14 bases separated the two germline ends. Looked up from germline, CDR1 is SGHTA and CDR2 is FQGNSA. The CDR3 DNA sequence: TGTGCCAGCAGCTTAACCCCCCCACCGGGTGAAAAACTGTTTTTT. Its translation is CASSLTPPPGEKLFF.

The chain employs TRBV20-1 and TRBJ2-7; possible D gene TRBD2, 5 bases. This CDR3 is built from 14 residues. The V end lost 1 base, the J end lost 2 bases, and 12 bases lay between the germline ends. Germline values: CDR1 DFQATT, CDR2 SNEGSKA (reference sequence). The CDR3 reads CSARAADGTYEQYF. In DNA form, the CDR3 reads TGCAGTGCTAGAGCCGCGGACGGGACCTACGAGCAGTACTTC.

The CDR3 nucleotides are TGCAGTGCTAGGAGGGGCCGGGACAGGGTTTCACCCCTCCACTTT. This gives the protein CSARRGRDRVSPLHF. The chain links TRBV20-1 to TRBJ1-6; TRBD1 matches 9 bases. The ends lost 3 bases at V and 9 bases at J; junction bases unmatched: 9. The CDR3 sequence is 15 residues long. Germline V CDR1 and CDR2: DFQATT, SNEGSKA (reference sequence).

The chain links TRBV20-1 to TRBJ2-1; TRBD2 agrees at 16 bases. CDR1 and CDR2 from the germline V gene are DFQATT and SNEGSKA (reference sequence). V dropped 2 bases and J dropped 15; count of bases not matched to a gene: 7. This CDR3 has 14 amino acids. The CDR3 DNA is TGCAGTGCTAGACTCGGGACTAGCGGGAGGGCCTCGTTCTTC. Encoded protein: CSARLGTSGRASFF.

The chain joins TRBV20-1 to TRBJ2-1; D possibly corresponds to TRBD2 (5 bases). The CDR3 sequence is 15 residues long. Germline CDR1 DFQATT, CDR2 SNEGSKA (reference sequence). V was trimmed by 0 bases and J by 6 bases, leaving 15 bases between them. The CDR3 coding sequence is TGCAGTGCTAGAGATCGAGAGCGAGAGGGCAATGAGCAGTTCTTC. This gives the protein CSARDREREGNEQFF.

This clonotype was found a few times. This chain's CDR3 is CASSSRHTQETQYF. In DNA form, the CDR3 reads TGTGCCAGCAGCTCCAGACATACCCAAGAGACCCAGTACTTC. The V call is TRBV7-9, the J call TRBJ2-5; no firm D call. With 4 bases removed from V and 1 base from J, the gap between germline ends came to 10 bases. Germline values: CDR1 SEHNR, CDR2 FQNEAQ (reference sequence). The CDR3 is 14 residues long. Complete variable domain (other parts from reference TRBV7-9 and TRBJ2-5): DTGVSQNPRHKITKRGQNVTFRCDPISEHNRLYWYRQTLGQGPEFLTYFQNEAQLEKSRLLSDRFSAERPKGSFSTLEIQRTEQGDSAMYLCASSSRHTQETQYFGPGTRLLVL.

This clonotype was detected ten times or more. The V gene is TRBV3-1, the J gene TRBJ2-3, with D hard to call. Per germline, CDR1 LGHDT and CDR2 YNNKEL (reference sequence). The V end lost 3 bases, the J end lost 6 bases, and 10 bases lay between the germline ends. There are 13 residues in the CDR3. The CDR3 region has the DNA TGTGCCAGCAGCCAGCTCCGGACCGATACGCAGTATTTT. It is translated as CASSQLRTDTQYF.

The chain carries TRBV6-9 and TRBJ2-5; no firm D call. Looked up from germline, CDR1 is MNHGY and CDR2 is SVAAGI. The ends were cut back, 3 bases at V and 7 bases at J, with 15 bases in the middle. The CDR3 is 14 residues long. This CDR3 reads CASSYRPQIGTQYF. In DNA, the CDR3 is TGTGCCAGCAGTTACCGACCGCAGATCGGGACCCAGTACTTC.

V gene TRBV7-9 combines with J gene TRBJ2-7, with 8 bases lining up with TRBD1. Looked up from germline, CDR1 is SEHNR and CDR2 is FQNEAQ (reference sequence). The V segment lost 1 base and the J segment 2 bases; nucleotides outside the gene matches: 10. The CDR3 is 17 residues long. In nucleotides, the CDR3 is TGTGCCAGCAGCTTAGGCGGAGGCAGGGGGCGAACCTACGAGCAGTACTTC. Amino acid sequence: CASSLGGGRGRTYEQYF.

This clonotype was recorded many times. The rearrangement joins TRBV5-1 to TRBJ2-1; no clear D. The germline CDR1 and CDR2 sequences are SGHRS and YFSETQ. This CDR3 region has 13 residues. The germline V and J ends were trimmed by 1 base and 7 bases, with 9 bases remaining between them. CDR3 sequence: CASSLSQNNEQFF. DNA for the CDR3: TGCGCCAGCAGCTTGAGTCAGAATAATGAGCAGTTCTTC.

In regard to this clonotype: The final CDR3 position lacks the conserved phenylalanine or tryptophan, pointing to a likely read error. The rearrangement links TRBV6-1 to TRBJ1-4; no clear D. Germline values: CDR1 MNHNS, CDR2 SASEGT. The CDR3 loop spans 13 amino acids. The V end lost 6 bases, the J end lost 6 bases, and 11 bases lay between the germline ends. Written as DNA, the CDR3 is TGTGCCAGCAGCCGAGCGCGGTATGAAAAACTGTTTCTT. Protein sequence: CASSRARYEKLFL.

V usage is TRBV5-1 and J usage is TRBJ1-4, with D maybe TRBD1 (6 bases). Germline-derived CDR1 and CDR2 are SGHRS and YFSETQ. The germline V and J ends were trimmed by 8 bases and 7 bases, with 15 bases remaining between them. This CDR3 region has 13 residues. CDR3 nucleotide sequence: TGCGCCAGTGGACAGACGCTTGGTGAAAAACTGTTTTTT. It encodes CASGQTLGEKLFF. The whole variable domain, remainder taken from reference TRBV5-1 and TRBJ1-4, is KAGVTQTPRYLIKTRGQQVTLSCSPISGHRSVSWYQQTPGQGLQFLFEYFSETQRNKGNFPGRFSGRQFSNSRSEMNVSTLELGDSALYLCASGQTLGEKLFFGSGTQLSVL.

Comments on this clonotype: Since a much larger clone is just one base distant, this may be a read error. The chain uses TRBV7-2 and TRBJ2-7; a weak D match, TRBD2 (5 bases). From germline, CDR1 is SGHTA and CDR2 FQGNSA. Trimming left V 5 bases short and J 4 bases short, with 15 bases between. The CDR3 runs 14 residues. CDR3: CASSLSGPVYEQYF. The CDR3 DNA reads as TGTGCCAGCAGCCTGAGCGGCCCCGTTTACGAGCAGTACTTC.

CDR3 sequence (DNA): TGCGCCAGCAGCCCCCTTTTGGCTGCTGCTGGCTACACCTTC. It yields the protein CASSPLLAAAGYTF. The chain is built from TRBV5-1 and TRBJ1-2; D gene ambiguous. The germline V and J ends were trimmed by 4 bases and 7 bases, with 17 bases remaining between them. CDR3 length: 14 residues. Germline V gene data show CDR1 as SGHRS and CDR2 as YFSETQ.

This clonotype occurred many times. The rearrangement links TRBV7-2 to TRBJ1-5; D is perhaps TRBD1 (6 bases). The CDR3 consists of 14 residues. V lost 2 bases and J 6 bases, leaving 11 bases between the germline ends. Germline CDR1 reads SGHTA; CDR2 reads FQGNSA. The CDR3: CASSLTGGGQPQHF. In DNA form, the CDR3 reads TGTGCCAGCAGCTTAACAGGAGGGGGTCAGCCCCAGCATTTT.